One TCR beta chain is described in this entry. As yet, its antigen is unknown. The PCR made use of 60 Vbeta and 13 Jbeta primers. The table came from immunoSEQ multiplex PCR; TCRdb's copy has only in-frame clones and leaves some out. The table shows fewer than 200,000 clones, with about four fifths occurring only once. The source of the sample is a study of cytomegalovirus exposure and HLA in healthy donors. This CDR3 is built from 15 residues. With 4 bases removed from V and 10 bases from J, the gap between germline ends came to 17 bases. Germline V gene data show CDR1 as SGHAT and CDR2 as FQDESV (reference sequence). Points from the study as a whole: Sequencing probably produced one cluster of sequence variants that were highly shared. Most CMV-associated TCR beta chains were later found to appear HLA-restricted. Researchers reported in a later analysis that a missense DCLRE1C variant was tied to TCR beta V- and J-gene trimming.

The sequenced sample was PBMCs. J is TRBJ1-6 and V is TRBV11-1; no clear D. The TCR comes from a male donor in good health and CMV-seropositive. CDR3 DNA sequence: TGTGCCAGCAGCTCGTCCGGGTCCCCGCGGTCACCCCTCCACTTT. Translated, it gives CASSSSGSPRSPLHF.